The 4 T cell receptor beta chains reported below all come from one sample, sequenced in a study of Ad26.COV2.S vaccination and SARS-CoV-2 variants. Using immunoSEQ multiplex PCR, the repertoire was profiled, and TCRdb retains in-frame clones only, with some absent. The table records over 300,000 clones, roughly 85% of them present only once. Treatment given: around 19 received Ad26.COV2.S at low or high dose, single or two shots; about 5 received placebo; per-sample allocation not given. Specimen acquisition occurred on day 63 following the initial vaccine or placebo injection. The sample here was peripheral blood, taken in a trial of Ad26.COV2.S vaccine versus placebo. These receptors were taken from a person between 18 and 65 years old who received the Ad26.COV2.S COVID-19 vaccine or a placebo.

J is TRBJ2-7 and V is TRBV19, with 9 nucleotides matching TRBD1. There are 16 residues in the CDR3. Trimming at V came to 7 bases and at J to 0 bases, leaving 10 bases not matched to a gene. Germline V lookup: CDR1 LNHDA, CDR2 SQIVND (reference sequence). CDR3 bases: TGTGCCAGTAAACTATCCGGGACAGGGAGCTCCTACGAGCAGTACTTC. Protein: CASKLSGTGSSYEQYF.

CDR3 loop: CASSSRGGNTGELFF. CDR3 in DNA: TGTGCCAGCAGTTCGAGGGGGGGGAACACCGGGGAGCTGTTTTTT. This chain uses TRBV27 with TRBJ2-2; D is possibly TRBD2 (7 bases). Germline CDR1 MNHEY, CDR2 SMNVEV (reference sequence). Trimming removed 4 bases from V and 1 base from J, with 10 bases in between. This CDR3 comprises 15 residues.

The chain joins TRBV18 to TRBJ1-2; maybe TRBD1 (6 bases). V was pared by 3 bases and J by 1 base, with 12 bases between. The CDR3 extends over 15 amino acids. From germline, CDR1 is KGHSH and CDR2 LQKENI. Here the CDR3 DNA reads TGTGCCAGCTCACCTGCGACAGGCGGTAACTATGGCTACACCTTC. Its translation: CASSPATGGNYGYTF.

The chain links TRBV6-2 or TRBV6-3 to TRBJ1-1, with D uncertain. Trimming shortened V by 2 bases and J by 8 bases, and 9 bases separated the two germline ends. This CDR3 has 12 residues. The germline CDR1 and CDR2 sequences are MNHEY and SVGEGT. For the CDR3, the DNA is TGTGCCAGCAGTTACCCGTCAGTGGAAGCTTTCTTT. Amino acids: CASSYPSVEAFF.